The text below deals with one T cell receptor beta chain. The antigen remains unidentified. These data come from a study of OX40 agonist ivuxolimab in advanced cancers. This table comes from immunoSEQ multiplex PCR, and its TCRdb copy is limited to in-frame clones, with some not included. The sample has tens of thousands of clones, roughly 84% seen once. Study conclusions and caveats: At 0.1 to 3.0 mg/kg and by week 6, CD4+ and CD8+ T cells in the blood had expanded clonally. No antigen was identified for the clonally expanded peripheral T cells.

This clonotype was obtained from an adult with an advanced solid tumor such as melanoma, head and neck, liver or kidney cancer. The sample here was CD4+ or CD8+ T cells sorted from blood, taken in a trial of the OX40 agonist ivuxolimab.

CDR3 sequence reads: CASTGGDRQPQHF. CDR3 sequence (DNA): TGTGCCAGCACAGGGGGGGACAGGCAGCCCCAGCATTTT. The chain has TRBV7-8 and TRBJ1-5, with 8 bases identical to TRBD1. The CDR3 is made up of 13 amino acids. Germline V gives CDR1 SGHVS, CDR2 FQNEAQ. With V trimmed by 7 bases and J by 7 bases, 6 bases remained unmatched.